The 20 T cell receptor beta chains below all came from one sample that was sequenced in a study of blood T cells in healthy people across ages. For the second PCR, which ran for about 6 to 11 cycles, a sample-barcoded 5' primer and a J-beta primer mix were used. TCRdb analysed the 5' RACE reads with MiXCR anew, one entry per CDR3 protein. The sample lists more than 650,000 distinct CDR3 sequences, approximately 22% occurring once. What was sequenced was blood. These TCRs come from a man in his 70s in good health.

The CDR3 spells CASRIQATNEKLFF. The DNA of the CDR3 is TGCGCCAGCAGGATCCAAGCAACTAATGAAAAACTGTTTTTT. The genes are TRBV5-1 and TRBJ1-4, with D uncertain. Germline lookup yields CDR1 SGHRS and CDR2 YFSETQ. V was pared by 5 bases and J by 0 bases, with 8 bases between. The CDR3 covers 14 residues.

The V gene is TRBV5-1, the J gene TRBJ1-1; D unresolved. Germline V gene lookup returns CDR1 SGHRS and CDR2 YFSETQ. V lost 3 bases and J lost 0, with 9 bases in between. The CDR3 is 14 amino acids. The CDR3 DNA reads as TGCGCCAGCAGCTGGGCGGGGATGAACACTGAAGCTTTCTTT. Protein product: CASSWAGMNTEAFF.

This clonotype turned up a few times. J is TRBJ2-7 and V is TRBV6-1, with a weak D call TRBD2 (6 bases). Trimming stripped 2 bases from V and 2 bases from J, with 13 bases between. This CDR3 spans 15 amino acids. In germline, CDR1 is MNHNS, CDR2 SASEGT. This chain's CDR3 is CASSEQTSLPYEQYV. The CDR3, as DNA: TGTGCCAGCAGTGAACAGACTAGTCTCCCCTACGAGCAGTACGTC.

This chain uses TRBV5-1 with TRBJ2-3; D may correspond to TRBD1 or TRBD2 (5 bases each). Trimming pared 0 bases from V and 2 bases from J, leaving 10 bases between. This CDR3 has 15 amino acids. Germline V lookup: CDR1 SGHRS, CDR2 YFSETQ. CDR3 residues: CASSLGDLTTDTQYF. The CDR3 region has the DNA TGCGCCAGCAGCTTGGGGGACCTAACCACAGATACGCAGTATTTT.

The V gene is TRBV6-6, the J gene TRBJ2-4, with 7 bases matching TRBD1. The germline gives CDR1 MNHNY, CDR2 SVGAGI (reference sequence). The CDR3 contains 14 residues. The ends lost 4 bases at V and 3 bases at J; junction bases unmatched: 3. As DNA, the CDR3 is TGTGCCAGCAGTTCTAGGGACAGCAAAAACATTCAGTACTTC. Protein: CASSSRDSKNIQYF.

The chain uses TRBV4-3 and TRBJ2-5; no clear D gene. The J call is in doubt because the DNA end fits TRBJ2-1 better. Germline lookup yields CDR1 LGHNA and CDR2 YSLEER. There are 15 residues in the CDR3. CDR3 amino acids: CASSQDRGAFYEQFF. The CDR3 DNA is TGCGCCAGCAGCCAAGATCGCGGCGCCTTCTACGAGCAGTTCTTC.

This clonotype was counted only a few times. The rearrangement joins TRBV12-3 or TRBV12-4 to TRBJ1-5, with D perhaps TRBD1 (5 bases). V lost 2 bases to trimming and J lost 7 bases, with 12 bases between them. This CDR3 spans 14 amino acids. The CDR3 region has the DNA TGTGCCAGCAGTTTAAGCGGGGGTGTCCAGCCCCAGCATTTT. Translation: CASSLSGGVQPQHF.

This clonotype was seen repeatedly, ten times or more. The gene calls are TRBV2 and TRBJ2-4; D remains unclear. CDR1 SNHLY and CDR2 FYNNEI come from the germline V gene. V was clipped by 1 base and J by 0 bases, with 28 bases between them. This CDR3 region has 22 residues. The CDR3 reads CASSEENWVAPRKLIAKNIQYF. CDR3 sequence (DNA): TGTGCCAGCAGTGAAGAAAATTGGGTAGCCCCACGAAAATTGATAGCCAAAAACATTCAGTACTTC.

A few counts support this clonotype. This chain connects TRBV12-3 or TRBV12-4 to TRBJ1-1; D gene unclear. Trimming took off 8 bases at V and 1 base at J, with 8 bases between the two ends. The length of the CDR3 is 12 residues. DNA for the CDR3: TGTGCCAGCCGTTCCCAGAACACTGAAGCTTTCTTT. Protein product: CASRSQNTEAFF.

The V call is TRBV6-5, the J call TRBJ1-2; 10 bases are shared with TRBD1. Trimming removed 2 bases from V and 3 bases from J; junction bases left unmatched: 9. The CDR3 extends over 17 amino acids. CDR1 and CDR2 (germline): MNHEY, SVGAGI. CDR3 loop: CASSYTSTGGSDYGYTF. The CDR3 DNA sequence: TGTGCCAGCAGTTACACCTCGACAGGGGGCAGCGACTATGGCTACACCTTC.

This clonotype was seen a handful of times. Mismatch with germline at one junction end may stem from a read error. The J gene is TRBJ2-7, the V gene TRBV6-6, with 10 bases matching TRBD2. Germline V CDR1 and CDR2: MNHNY, SVGAGI (reference sequence). CDR3 length: 15 residues. CDR3 in amino acids: CASNYSASGGYEQYF. CDR3 DNA: TGTGCCAGCAATTACTCGGCTAGCGGGGGTTACGAGCAGTACTTC.

This clonotype has just a few counts. V gene TRBV30 combines with J gene TRBJ1-6; D gene unclear. The CDR3 contains 14 residues. V was cut by 1 base and J by 3 bases, with 7 bases left in between. CDR1 is GTSNPN, CDR2 SVGIG, per germline (reference sequence). CDR3 in amino acids: CAWSDSLYNSPLHF. The CDR3 bases are TGTGCCTGGAGTGACAGCCTCTATAATTCACCCCTCCACTTT.

The chain employs TRBV20-1 and TRBJ2-3, with 10 bases fitting TRBD2. Germline CDR1 reads DFQATT; CDR2 reads SNEGSKA (reference sequence). After removal of 0 bases from V and 4 bases from J, the junction contained 16 bases not matched to a gene. CDR3 length: 19 residues. The CDR3 spells CSARDRPSGGPIGADTQYF. CDR3 sequence (DNA): TGCAGTGCTAGAGATCGTCCTAGCGGGGGACCCATAGGAGCAGATACGCAGTATTTT.

The gene calls are TRBV28 and TRBJ2-4; 12 bases align to TRBD1. J lost 7 bases, V lost 5 bases, and 6 bases had no gene match. Looked up from germline, CDR1 is MDHEN and CDR2 is SYDVKM. The CDR3 has 15 residues. CDR3 bases: TGTGCCAGCAGTCAGGGGACAGGGGGCTCCAACATTCAGTACTTC. It translates to CASSQGTGGSNIQYF.

This clonotype came up a few times. V and J are TRBV7-9 and TRBJ2-2, with D tentatively TRBD1 (6 bases). Germline values: CDR1 SEHNR, CDR2 FQNEAQ (reference sequence). The CDR3 length is 15 residues. V lost 8 bases to trimming and J lost 1 base, with 14 bases between them. The CDR3 DNA sequence: TGTGCCAGCGGAGCCGGGACACAGAACACCGGGGAGCTGTTTTTT. It specifies CASGAGTQNTGELFF.

This clonotype has just one count. The chain couples TRBV7-8 to TRBJ1-4; D is ambiguous. Trimming cost V 6 bases and J 0 bases, with 14 bases left between them. CDR3 size: 16 residues. Germline V gives CDR1 SGHVS, CDR2 FQNEAQ. CDR3 coding DNA: TGTGCCAGCAGTCCGACTGGGAGTGCAACTAATGAAAAACTGTTTTTT. It yields the protein CASSPTGSATNEKLFF.

The genes are TRBV20-1 and TRBJ2-5; the D gene is possibly TRBD1 (6 bases). The CDR3 runs to 13 residues. Trimming left V 3 bases short and J 2 bases short, with 10 bases between. CDR1 is DFQATT and CDR2 is SNEGSKA in the germline V gene (reference sequence). This CDR3 is CSASGQIQETQYF. CDR3 sequence (DNA): TGCAGTGCTAGTGGACAGATACAAGAGACCCAGTACTTC.

This rearrangement joins TRBV18 to TRBJ1-1; no clear D gene. V was trimmed by 3 bases and J by 1 base, leaving 9 bases between them. Per germline, CDR1 KGHSH and CDR2 LQKENI. The CDR3 sequence is 14 residues long. CDR3 bases: TGTGCCAGCTCACCTGTCTATGGGAACACTGAAGCTTTCTTT. Its translation is CASSPVYGNTEAFF.

V gene TRBV18 combines with J gene TRBJ2-7, with D tentatively TRBD1 (6 bases). The CDR3 sequence is 14 residues long. CDR1 is KGHSH and CDR2 is LQKENI in the germline V gene. V was pared by 3 bases and J by 4 bases, with 13 bases between. CDR3 residues: CASSPVVGAYEQYV. Here the CDR3 DNA reads TGTGCCAGCTCACCGGTCGTGGGGGCTTACGAGCAGTACGTC.

The chain employs TRBV20-1 and TRBJ2-7; 9 positions match TRBD1. This CDR3 has 16 residues. CDR1 and CDR2 (germline): DFQATT, SNEGSKA (reference sequence). Losses at the gene ends were 6 bases for V and 2 bases for J; bases not matched to a gene: 14. CDR3 sequence (DNA): TGCAGTGCAGACAGGGGACCCGGGACAGGGCCCTACGAGCAGTACTTC. It codes for CSADRGPGTGPYEQYF.